This entry concerns a single TCR beta chain. This clonotype has ten or more counts. The antigen it recognizes is unknown. No base qualities exist here, and no much larger clone lies one base off it. The data were obtained in a study of T cell repertoires in cytomegalovirus infection (dated by TCRdb to the late 2010s). For context, the study as a whole: Donor HLA type was relevant to the analysis, because carriage of CMV infection together with the matching HLA type was indicated by public TCR beta signatures.

Overall results and qualifications from the work: The ex vivo response was dominated by HLA-C-restricted CMV-specific TCR beta clonotypes, and the single most frequent clonotype in two of eight donors was supplied by these HLA-C-restricted clonotypes. In both this cohort and an independent cohort of over 350 donors, the cumulative frequency of public TCR beta family members distinguished carriers of CMV infection plus the relevant HLA type.

Sequencing relied on an Illumina HiSeq 1500. Using fastp at Q25 and MiXCR, TCRdb reprocessed the public reads and kept productive beta chains. Identical CDR3 proteins give one entry, which carries the most common genes and DNA. The sample data list 250,000 or so distinct CDR3 sequences, and more than 15% of these were observed just once. The ten most abundant clones make up roughly 50% of the sample. The CDR3 has 15 amino acids, counting the end cysteine and phenylalanine. Only the CDR3 portion is preserved as DNA: 45 bases, with reading frame beginning at the first base. V is reduced by 0 bases and J by 4 bases, leaving a spacing of 13 bases between them. CDR1 and CDR2, looked up from the germline V gene (reference sequence), are SGHKS and YYEKEE.

The specimen was CD8+ T cells from PBMCs. This TCR was sampled from a human donor in good health (CMV status not recorded). Some clones in this sample may be carry-over from other donors' samples. The rearranged segments are TRBV5-5 and TRBJ1-1, with no D gene named confidently. The nucleotides are TGTGCCAGCAGCTTGGATGGGTGGGGTGGCACTGAAGCTTTCTTT. Its coded protein is CASSLDGWGGTEAFF.